Listed here are 32 T cell receptor beta chains from one sample, sequenced in a study of CD8+ T cells in alopecia areata (dated by TCRdb to 2016 to 2019). Library preparation used the immunoSEQ multiplex PCR assay. RNA was extracted from all samples and reverse transcribed into cDNA as template for TCR sequencing. TCRdb took this table from immuneACCESS and kept in-frame rearrangements with V and J called. Such tables lack part of the clones; where checked against another copy, unresolved V genes explain under half of the gap, and the rest is unexplained. Listed for this sample are 15,000 to 20,000 clones, none observed only a single time. 30% to 40% of the sample is held by the ten biggest clonotypes. Pooled mouse cutaneous lymph node cells were stained for CD4, CD8alpha, NKG2D, NKG2ACE and other markers and were then sorted on a BD Influx. Material: CD8+ T cells sorted from a lymph node. All receptors derive from a C3H/HeJ mouse with alopecia areata. Mice of this strain bear MHC haplotype H2-k.

This clone has ten or more counts. Gene and germline names: mouse. The CDR3 reads CTCSVYWGGSSYEQYF. The DNA read from the CDR3 is TGCACCTGCAGTGTATACTGGGGGGGAAGCTCCTAT. This chain uses TRBV1 with TRBJ2-7, with 10 bases matching TRBD2. Read data end 4 residues before the CDR3 end; the end is taken from the germline J gene. Germline loops: CDR1 NSQYPW, CDR2 LRSPGD (reference sequence). The CDR3 contains 16 residues. V lost 4 bases and J lost 0; bases outside the gene matches: 6.

There are a few counts of this clone. Mouse gene names apply. The read is 4 residues too short to cover the CDR3 end, so that end is filled in from the germline J gene. The chain employs TRBV29 and TRBJ2-5, with 7 bases lining up with TRBD1. CDR3 length: 12 amino acids. Per the germline V gene, CDR1 is MSHET and CDR2 is SYDVDS. Incomplete CDR3 DNA: TGTGCTAGCAGGGGGACAGAAGAC. Translation gives CASRGTED. The complete CDR3 protein is CASRGTEDTQYF.

Of note for this clone: The listed genes are named as in mouse. The read ends 4 residues shy of where the CDR3 ends; the end is completed using the germline J gene. The chain combines TRBV13-3 with TRBJ1-4; 9 bases are shared with TRBD1. Germline values: CDR1 NNHDY, CDR2 SYVADS. The CDR3 has 14 residues. V lost 5 bases and J lost 5; bases outside the gene matches: 4. The sequenced part of the CDR3 DNA is TGTGCCAGCAGGCCGGGACAGGGAAACGAA. This gives the protein CASRPGQGNE. The entire CDR3 protein is CASRPGQGNERLFF.

About this clone itself: Gene names and germline match the mouse. Read sequence stops 4 residues before the CDR3 end, and the germline J gene provides the missing end. The chain has TRBV31 and TRBJ2-1, with 11 bases aligning to TRBD2. The germline V gene has CDR1 GKSSPN and CDR2 SITVG. This CDR3 contains 13 residues. Here the CDR3 reads CAWSRTGGSEQFF. Partial CDR3 DNA: TGTGCCTGGAGTCGGACTGGGGGGTCT.

Ten or more counts support this clone. Gene names and germline refer to mouse. With the read ending 4 residues before the CDR3 end, the germline J gene is used to fill in that end. This chain connects TRBV1 to TRBJ2-7; 9 nucleotides match TRBD2. J gave up 1 base and V 0 bases, and 1 base lay outside the gene matches. The CDR3 has 15 residues. Germline values: CDR1 NSQYPW, CDR2 LRSPGD (reference sequence). The CDR3 protein is CTCSAETGGSYEQYF. The covered CDR3 bases are TGCACCTGCAGTGCAGAGACTGGGGGATCCTAT.

This clone was seen repeatedly, ten times or more. The gene names given are mouse names. The sequence runs out 4 residues before the end of the CDR3; the remainder is reconstructed from the germline J gene. The genes are TRBV17 and TRBJ2-5, with TRBD2 identical over 10 bases. This CDR3 spans 16 amino acids. Losses at the gene ends were 5 bases for V and 0 bases for J; bases not matched to a gene: 5. Germline V CDR1 and CDR2: MNHDT, YYDKIL. CDR3 residues: CASSPGLGRNQDTQYF. The sequenced part of the CDR3 DNA is TGTGCTAGCAGTCCGGGACTGGGGAGGAACCAAGAC.

Only a few counts were recorded for this clone. The genes are named according to mouse. The DNA ends 4 residues before the CDR3 does, and the rest of the CDR3 is filled in from the germline J gene. The gene calls are TRBV1 and TRBJ2-7, with TRBD2 identical over 11 bases. Germline loops: CDR1 NSQYPW, CDR2 LRSPGD (reference sequence). The CDR3 length is 16 residues. The CDR3 protein is CTCSADQGTGGDEQYF. CDR3 DNA (partial): TGCACCTGCAGTGCAGATCAGGGGACTGGGGGAGAT.

Concerning this clone itself: Germline and genes here are mouse. The CDR3 goes on 4 residues after the read ends, and that part is filled in from the germline J gene. The chain is built from TRBV1 and TRBJ2-4, with D unclear. In germline, CDR1 is NSQYPW, CDR2 LRSPGD (reference sequence). The CDR3 spans 17 residues. Trimming left V 0 bases short and J 0 bases short, with 13 bases between. CDR3: CTCSADWQVSSQNTLYF. The sequenced CDR3 bases are TGCACCTGCAGTGCAGATTGGCAGGTCTCTAGTCAAAAC.

This clone was observed a handful of times. Gene names follow the mouse nomenclature. The CDR3 end is not reached by the read, which stops 4 residues before it; the germline J gene fills it in. The rearrangement joins TRBV13-3 to TRBJ2-3; weak D call: TRBD2 (6 bases). The CDR3 sequence is 14 residues long. Per the germline V gene, CDR1 is NNHDY and CDR2 is SYVADS. The V end was cut by 4 bases, the J end by 0 bases, with 9 bases between. CDR3 sequence reads: CASSLGGSAETLYF. Partial CDR3 DNA: TGTGCCAGCAGTCTTGGGGGTAGTGCAGAA.

The sample holds many counts of this clone. The gene names given are mouse names. The read ends 4 residues before the CDR3 terminus; that terminus is restored from the germline J gene. The chain uses TRBV1 and TRBJ2-1; 8 bases are a match to TRBD1. V was clipped by 0 bases and J by 5 bases; unmatched bases: 3. CDR3 size: 15 residues. Looked up from germline, CDR1 is NSQYPW and CDR2 is LRSPGD (reference sequence). The sequenced CDR3 bases are TGCACCTGCAGTGCAGAAGGACAGGGAGATGCT. This gives the protein CTCSAEGQGDA. The whole CDR3 region reads CTCSAEGQGDAEQFF.

The sample holds a few counts of this clone. All gene names here are mouse names. The read finishes 4 residues shy of the CDR3 end, and the germline J gene is used to complete it. V and J are TRBV14 and TRBJ1-1; D gene uncertain. V lost 1 base to trimming and J lost 0 bases, with 7 bases between them. Germline V gene data show CDR1 as SGHDT and CDR2 as FRDEAV. The CDR3 consists of 14 residues. The CDR3 bases that were read are TGTGCCAGCAGTTTCCCCGACACAAACACA. It translates to CASSFPDTNT. The entire CDR3 is CASSFPDTNTEVFF.

With respect to this clone: This likely reflects a read error, since a far larger clone is one base away. Mouse gene names apply. Read coverage stops 4 residues before the CDR3 terminus; the germline J gene supplies the remainder. The chain carries TRBV13-2 and TRBJ1-2; tentatively, D is TRBD1 (6 bases). The germline gives CDR1 NNHNN, CDR2 SYGAGS (reference sequence). CDR3 length equals 15 residues. CDR3 in amino acids: CASGDPDWGGYDYTF. The covered CDR3 bases are TGTGCCAGCGGTGATCCGGACTGGGGGGGCTAC.

This clone was seen at least ten times. TCRdb lists a protein that is different at residue 13 from the translated DNA; the protein given here uses the DNA translation. Gene names are mouse gene names. Read sequence stops 3 residues before the CDR3 end, and the germline J gene provides the missing end. The chain is built from TRBV1 and TRBJ1-3; 8 bases are shared with TRBD1. Trimming at V came to 1 base and at J to 3 bases, leaving 5 bases not matched to a gene. The CDR3 runs 16 residues. CDR1 is NSQYPW and CDR2 is LRSPGD in the germline V gene (reference sequence). The CDR3 sequence: CTCSAADREGGNTLYF. The CDR3 DNA, read in part, is TGCACCTGCAGTGCAGCGGACAGGGAAGGTGGAAATACG.

This clone was observed a few times. Any gene name here is a mouse gene name. From the germline J gene comes the end of the CDR3, since the read stops 4 residues before it. This chain uses TRBV19 with TRBJ2-1; 9 nucleotides line up with TRBD1. V was pared by 6 bases and J by 3 bases, with 4 bases of the junction left unmatched. The germline gives CDR1 FNHDT, CDR2 SITEND (reference sequence). This CDR3 has 14 amino acids. The DNA read from the CDR3 is TGTGCCAGCACCCCGGGACAGGGCTATGCT. Its translation: CASTPGQGYA. The whole CDR3 sequence reads CASTPGQGYAEQFF.

A word on this clone: Gene names follow the mouse nomenclature. The missing CDR3 end, 4 residues past where the read stops, is filled in from the germline J gene. The chain carries TRBV1 and TRBJ2-7; the D gene is possibly TRBD1 (7 bases). This CDR3 is built from 15 residues. The germline V and J ends were trimmed by 0 bases and 0 bases, with 9 bases remaining between them. In germline, CDR1 is NSQYPW, CDR2 LRSPGD (reference sequence). The covered CDR3 bases are TGCACCTGCAGTGCAGATAAGGGGGCCTCCTAT. Its translation is CTCSADKGASY. The entire CDR3 sequence reads CTCSADKGASYEQYF.

As regards this clone: Mouse germline and gene names are used. The read gets to within 4 residues of the CDR3 end, and the germline J gene fills in the rest. This chain joins TRBV5 and TRBJ2-2, with D perhaps TRBD2 (5 bases). Trimming shortened V by 4 bases and J by 3 bases, and 9 bases separated the two germline ends. CDR3 length equals 14 residues. Germline values: CDR1 LGHNA, CDR2 YNLKQL (reference sequence). The covered CDR3 bases are TGTGCCAGCAGCCCCCGACTGTACACCGGG. It encodes CASSPRLYTG. The whole CDR3 sequence reads CASSPRLYTGQLYF.

This clone was observed at least ten times. Gene and germline names: mouse. Read coverage stops 4 residues before the CDR3 terminus; the germline J gene supplies the remainder. V gene TRBV13-3 combines with J gene TRBJ2-5, with a tentative D call TRBD2 (6 bases). The germline V gene encodes CDR1 NNHDY and CDR2 SYVADS. The CDR3 sequence is 12 residues long. The CDR3 reads CASRGLEDTQYF. Partial CDR3 DNA: TGTGCCAGCAGGGGACTTGAAGAC.

This clone has only a few counts. Gene labels here are mouse ones. The missing CDR3 end, 4 residues past where the read stops, is filled in from the germline J gene. The rearrangement links TRBV16 to TRBJ1-2; D is uncertain. V lost 1 base to trimming and J lost 3 bases, with 9 bases between them. The germline CDR1 and CDR2 sequences are SGHSA and FRNQAP. This CDR3 is 14 amino acids long. Partial CDR3 DNA: TGTGCAAGCAGCTTAGCAGGAGGCGACTCC. It specifies CASSLAGGDS. The full CDR3 is CASSLAGGDSDYTF.

Worth noting for this clone: Mouse names are used for the genes. The read is 4 residues too short to cover the CDR3 end, so that end is filled in from the germline J gene. The chain has TRBV19 and TRBJ2-1; D is possibly TRBD1 (5 bases). The CDR3 consists of 13 residues. Germline loops: CDR1 FNHDT, CDR2 SITEND (reference sequence). With 0 bases removed from V and 5 bases from J, the gap between germline ends came to 6 bases. The CDR3 bases that were read are TGTGCCAGCAGTATAGACAGGAATGCT. This sequence encodes CASSIDRNA. The full CDR3 reads CASSIDRNAEQFF.

This clone was observed a few times. The genes are named according to mouse. The DNA ends 4 residues before the CDR3 does, and the rest of the CDR3 is filled in from the germline J gene. The chain couples TRBV19 to TRBJ1-4; 10 bases line up with TRBD1. The germline V gene encodes CDR1 FNHDT and CDR2 SITEND (reference sequence). This CDR3 has 14 residues. The covered CDR3 bases are TGTGCCAGCAGTATTTGGGACAGGGGCGAA. Translation gives CASSIWDRGE. The whole CDR3 is CASSIWDRGERLFF.

This clone has a handful of counts. Gene names refer to mouse genes. The read terminates 4 residues before the CDR3 end, so the remaining end is supplied by the germline J gene. The chain couples TRBV5 to TRBJ2-7, with 11 bases identical to TRBD2. The germline V gene has CDR1 LGHNA and CDR2 YNLKQL (reference sequence). Trimming cost V 0 bases and J 3 bases; bases outside gene matches: 4. CDR3 length: 16 amino acids. The sequenced part of the CDR3 DNA is TGTGCCAGCAGCCAAGAGGGGACTGGGGGTCTCTAT. Protein sequence: CASSQEGTGGLY. The full CDR3 is CASSQEGTGGLYEQYF.

Remarks on this clone: Gene labels here are mouse ones. The DNA ends 4 residues before the CDR3 does, and the rest of the CDR3 is filled in from the germline J gene. This rearrangement joins TRBV1 to TRBJ2-7; 9 bases are a match to TRBD2. This CDR3 spans 15 amino acids. The V gene end was trimmed by 1 base and the J gene end by 3 bases; junction bases not matched to a gene: 4. CDR1 NSQYPW and CDR2 LRSPGD come from the germline V gene (reference sequence). The CDR3 here is CTCSAGRDWVYEQYF. CDR3 DNA, as far as it was read: TGCACCTGCAGTGCAGGCCGGGACTGGGTCTAT.

This clone was observed a handful of times. Mouse names are used for the genes. Read sequence stops 4 residues before the CDR3 end, and the germline J gene provides the missing end. V gene TRBV19 combines with J gene TRBJ2-1, with TRBD1 matching 8 bases. Germline assignment: CDR1 FNHDT and CDR2 SITEND (reference sequence). The CDR3 runs 15 residues. V lost 1 base, J lost 4 bases, and 4 bases stayed unmatched. CDR3 DNA, as far as it was read: TGTGCCAGCAGTATACGTGGACAGGGATATGCT. It translates to CASSIRGQGYA. The whole CDR3 sequence reads CASSIRGQGYAEQFF.

Concerning this clone: Any gene name here is a mouse gene name. Read sequence stops 4 residues before the CDR3 end, and the germline J gene provides the missing end. The rearrangement uses TRBV1 and TRBJ2-3; 9 positions match TRBD2. Germline CDR1 and CDR2: NSQYPW and LRSPGD (reference sequence). The CDR3 sequence is 15 residues long. V gave up 4 bases and J gave up 0 bases; unmatched junction bases: 2. CDR3 loop: CTCSGDWVSAETLYF. The DNA read from the CDR3 is TGCACCTGCAGTGGGGACTGGGTTAGTGCAGAA.

This clone has at least ten counts. Mouse gene names apply. The read is 4 residues too short to cover the CDR3 end, so that end is filled in from the germline J gene. The chain combines TRBV13-3 with TRBJ2-4; D not certain. CDR1 and CDR2 from the germline V gene are NNHDY and SYVADS. With 5 bases removed from V and 0 bases from J, the gap between germline ends came to 7 bases. There are 13 residues in the CDR3. The sequenced CDR3 bases are TGTGCCAGCAGAGACACTAGTCAAAAC. Amino acids: CASRDTSQN. The entire CDR3 protein reads CASRDTSQNTLYF.

This clone was detected only a few times. Gene names and germline match the mouse. The observed sequence ends 4 residues before the CDR3 terminus, with the missing tail filled in from the germline J gene. V and J are TRBV16 and TRBJ2-4; TRBD2 matches 8 bases. J lost 0 bases, V lost 5 bases, and 1 base had no gene match. Per the germline V gene, CDR1 is SGHSA and CDR2 is FRNQAP. This CDR3 contains 14 residues. CDR3 in amino acids: CASSGLGSQNTLYF. The sequenced part of the CDR3 DNA is TGTGCAAGCAGCGGACTGGGTAGTCAAAAC.

Ten or more counts support this clone. Gene labels here are mouse ones. The observed sequence ends 4 residues before the CDR3 terminus, with the missing tail filled in from the germline J gene. The J gene is TRBJ2-7, the V gene TRBV13-3; 7 nucleotides line up with TRBD1. The CDR3 is 14 residues long. The J segment lost 0 bases and the V segment lost 4 bases, leaving 4 bases of the junction unmatched. The germline V gene encodes CDR1 NNHDY and CDR2 SYVADS. CDR3: CASSRDRSSYEQYF. CDR3 DNA, as far as it was read: TGTGCCAGCAGTCGGGACAGAAGCTCCTAT.

This clone was observed many times. Any gene name here is a mouse gene name. The CDR3 sequence is CTCSAAGGDYEQYF. The CDR3 bases that were read are TGCACCTGCAGTGCAGCTGGGGGGGATTAT. The chain joins TRBV1 to TRBJ2-7; TRBD2 matches 9 bases. The read terminates 4 residues before the CDR3 end, so the remaining end is supplied by the germline J gene. The CDR3 is made up of 14 amino acids. Germline V gives CDR1 NSQYPW, CDR2 LRSPGD (reference sequence).

This clone turned up a few times. Gene names and germline match the mouse. The CDR3 is CASSLGNQDTQYF. CDR3 DNA (partial): TGTGCCAGCTCTCTTGGTAACCAAGAC. The J gene is TRBJ2-5, the V gene TRBV12-2; D remains unclear. Read coverage stops 4 residues before the CDR3 terminus; the germline J gene supplies the remainder. V was shortened by 1 base and J by 0 bases, with 4 bases between the two germline ends. Germline assignment: CDR1 SGHLS and CDR2 HYDKME. CDR3 size: 13 residues.

Only a few counts were recorded for this clone. These gene names are mouse names. With the read ending 4 residues before the CDR3 end, the germline J gene is used to fill in that end. This chain joins TRBV13-1 and TRBJ2-7; 9 nucleotides line up with TRBD2. The CDR3 loop spans 15 amino acids. Germline CDR1 NSHNY, CDR2 SYGAGN. The CDR3 loop reads CASSDNVDWGYEQYF. CDR3 DNA (partial): TGTGCCAGCAGTGATAATGTTGACTGGGGGTAT.

With regard to this clone: Germline and genes: mouse. From the germline J gene comes the end of the CDR3, since the read stops 4 residues before it. The rearrangement links TRBV19 to TRBJ1-1; 7 nucleotides align to TRBD1. This CDR3 spans 15 amino acids. V lost 0 bases to trimming and J lost 0 bases; unmatched junction nucleotides: 2. CDR1 is FNHDT and CDR2 is SITEND in the germline V gene (reference sequence). CDR3 DNA (partial): TGTGCCAGCAGTATAGGAGGGGGCGAGAACACA. Its translation is CASSIGGGENT. The full CDR3 sequence reads CASSIGGGENTEVFF.

With regard to this clone: TCRdb's protein and the translated DNA diverge at residue 11; the protein reported here is the translation of the DNA. Gene names and germline match the mouse. The read terminates 3 residues ahead of where the CDR3 ends, so the germline J gene completes it. V and J are TRBV5 and TRBJ1-3; 9 bases map to TRBD1. The V gene end was trimmed by 4 bases and the J gene end by 3 bases; junction bases not matched to a gene: 1. Germline lookup yields CDR1 LGHNA and CDR2 YNLKQL (reference sequence). CDR3 length: 14 amino acids. CDR3 DNA (partial): TGTGCCAGCAGCCCGGGACAGGGTGGAAATACG. Encoded protein: CASSPGQGGNT. The whole CDR3 region reads CASSPGQGGNTLYF.